A single sample gave rise to the 30 T cell receptor beta chains below, sequenced in a study of T-cell memory formation after mild COVID-19. TCRdb re-derived calls from the 5' RACE reads in MiXCR, one entry per CDR3 protein. The data show 55,000 to 70,000 distinct CDR3 sequences, 25% to 30% seen once. Sample: PBMCs or a T cell subset sorted from them (not recorded which). The receptor source for this set is a man in his late teens or twenties who had mild COVID-19 (a few samples of this study predate the infection). Cell type and time point are not known.

This chain uses TRBV2 with TRBJ2-6; the D is unclear. Germline-derived CDR1 and CDR2 are SNHLY and FYNNEI. This CDR3 has 17 amino acids. V was pared by 7 bases and J by 0 bases, with 16 bases between. CDR3 in DNA: TGTGCCAGCAAAATCGTTCATAGCCCCTCTGGGGCCAACGTCCTGACTTTC. Protein: CASKIVHSPSGANVLTF.

The rearrangement joins TRBV7-8 to TRBJ1-2; TRBD1 might be the D (5 bases). Germline CDR1 reads SGHVS; CDR2 reads FQNEAQ. This CDR3 is 15 amino acids long. V was pared by 1 base and J by 3 bases, with 12 bases between. The CDR3 DNA is TGTGCCAGCAGCTTAGTGATGTGGGGGTACTATGGCTACACCTTC. Amino acid sequence: CASSLVMWGYYGYTF.

In its sample, this clonotype was seen many times. J is TRBJ2-3 and V is TRBV20-1; possibly TRBD1 or TRBD2 for D (6 bases each). There are 15 residues in the CDR3. Germline V lookup: CDR1 DFQATT, CDR2 SNEGSKA (reference sequence). V was clipped by 0 bases and J by 3 bases, with 13 bases between them. The CDR3 nucleotides are TGCAGTGCTAGAGACAGAGGGGGGAAGACAGATACGCAGTATTTT. Its protein is CSARDRGGKTDTQYF.

This clonotype was found a few times. The rearrangement uses TRBV7-9 and TRBJ2-4; D perhaps matches TRBD2 (6 bases). The CDR3 sequence is 14 residues long. The V gene lost 3 bases and the J gene lost 6 bases, with 12 bases spanning the gap. CDR1 SEHNR and CDR2 FQNEAQ come from the germline V gene (reference sequence). The CDR3 here is CASSFKGGPNIQYF. CDR3 nucleotides: TGTGCCAGCAGCTTTAAGGGAGGACCAAACATTCAGTACTTC.

The chain recombines TRBV7-6 with TRBJ1-4, with 9 nucleotides matching TRBD1. The trim removed 5 bases at V and 14 bases at J, leaving 18 bases unmatched. Germline V gene sequence: CDR1 SGHVS, CDR2 FNYEAQ. The CDR3 covers 16 residues. CDR3 protein: CASSAGAPGQGSWLFF. CDR3 in DNA: TGTGCCAGCAGCGCTGGGGCGCCGGGACAGGGATCTTGGCTGTTTTTT.

This clonotype has a handful of counts. This chain connects TRBV6-5 to TRBJ2-3; D is tentatively TRBD1 or TRBD2 (6 bases each). V lost 1 base, J lost 8 bases, and 10 bases lay in between. The CDR3 consists of 13 residues. Germline CDR1 is MNHEY and CDR2 is SVGAGI. This CDR3 is CASSYFGGGTQYF. The CDR3 coding sequence is TGTGCCAGCAGTTACTTTGGAGGGGGTACGCAGTATTTT.

V and J are TRBV9 and TRBJ1-1; no definite D call. The CDR3 sequence is 15 residues long. The ends were cut back, 6 bases at V and 5 bases at J, with 20 bases in the middle. The germline gives CDR1 SGDLS, CDR2 YYNGEE. This chain's CDR3 is CASTPRARFGTEAFF. The CDR3 DNA is TGTGCCAGCACCCCTAGAGCCAGGTTCGGTACTGAAGCTTTCTTT.

The gene calls are TRBV12-3 or TRBV12-4 and TRBJ2-2; tentatively, D is TRBD1 (6 bases). V lost 7 bases, J lost 7 bases, and 13 bases lay in between. CDR3 length: 13 residues. The DNA of the CDR3 is TGTGCCAGCACCTCCGGGACAAACGGGGAGCTGTTTTTT. Translating gives CASTSGTNGELFF.

This rearrangement joins TRBV5-1 to TRBJ2-3, with D unresolved. Deletions cut 2 bases from V and 1 base from J, with 17 bases between. The germline V gene encodes CDR1 SGHRS and CDR2 YFSETQ. The CDR3 has 17 amino acids. The CDR3 sequence: CASSLITRTAGTDTQYF. CDR3 DNA sequence: TGCGCCAGCAGCTTAATTACGCGAACCGCTGGCACAGATACGCAGTATTTT.

There are a few counts of this clonotype. This chain links TRBV12-3 or TRBV12-4 with TRBJ2-2; the D gene could be TRBD1 or TRBD2 (6 bases each). The CDR3 spans 15 residues. V shed 9 bases and J shed 4 bases, with 18 bases lying between them. CDR3 in amino acids: CASCAGGQGTGELFF. In DNA form, the CDR3 reads TGTGCCAGTTGCGCTGGGGGGCAGGGCACCGGGGAGCTGTTTTTT.

In its sample, this clonotype was seen a few times. V usage is TRBV11-2 and J usage is TRBJ1-2; no definite D call. Germline V CDR1 and CDR2: SGHAT, FQNNGV. Trimming took off 0 bases at V and 1 base at J, with 3 bases between the two ends. The CDR3 extends over 13 amino acids. The CDR3 protein is CASSLDLNYGYTF. As DNA, the CDR3 is TGTGCCAGCAGCTTAGATCTTAACTATGGCTACACCTTC.

The rearrangement joins TRBV6-5 to TRBJ1-1, with D possibly matching TRBD1 (6 bases). The ends were cut back, 2 bases at V and 6 bases at J, with 16 bases in the middle. Per the germline V gene, CDR1 is MNHEY and CDR2 is SVGAGI. This CDR3 has 15 amino acids. CDR3 region: CASSYGAGGLAEAFF. CDR3 DNA: TGTGCCAGCAGTTACGGGGCGGGGGGGCTAGCTGAAGCTTTCTTT.

The chain has TRBV11-2 and TRBJ2-3; either TRBD1 or TRBD2 may fit D (6 bases each). The ends were cut back, 0 bases at V and 8 bases at J, with 18 bases in the middle. CDR1 and CDR2 (germline): SGHAT, FQNNGV. This CDR3 comprises 16 residues. Written as DNA, the CDR3 is TGTGCCAGCAGCTTAGATGTTTGGGGGGCCTCGGGTACGCAGTATTTT. As protein: CASSLDVWGASGTQYF.

In this sample, this clonotype turned up a few times. The chain is built from TRBV4-1 and TRBJ1-1; D gene uncertain. Germline V CDR1 and CDR2: MGHRA, YSYEKL. The CDR3 is 14 amino acids. V was clipped by 4 bases and J by 5 bases, with 14 bases between them. CDR3 coding DNA: TGCGCCAGCAGCCTTGGGGAAGCGGGGACTGAAGCTTTCTTT. Translating it yields CASSLGEAGTEAFF.

The chain employs TRBV5-1 and TRBJ2-1; tentatively, D is TRBD1 or TRBD2 (5 bases each). The germline V and J ends were trimmed by 0 bases and 5 bases, with 12 bases remaining between them. This CDR3 is built from 15 residues. Germline lookup yields CDR1 SGHRS and CDR2 YFSETQ. CDR3 protein: CASSLEWGPNNEQFF. Here the CDR3 DNA reads TGCGCCAGCAGCTTGGAATGGGGACCCAACAATGAGCAGTTCTTC.

This chain links TRBV6-2 or TRBV6-3 with TRBJ1-5, with unresolved D. CDR3 size: 14 residues. Germline V gives CDR1 MNHEY, CDR2 SVGEGT. Trimming took off 2 bases at V and 6 bases at J, with 11 bases between the two ends. CDR3 residues: CASSYLEGRQPQHF. Written as DNA, the CDR3 is TGTGCCAGCAGTTACCTCGAAGGGCGTCAGCCCCAGCATTTT.

The chain combines TRBV15 with TRBJ2-7, with D perhaps TRBD1 (6 bases). Trimming took off 6 bases at V and 3 bases at J, with 12 bases between the two ends. The CDR3 totals 13 residues. Per the germline V gene, CDR1 is LNHNV and CDR2 is YYDKDF (reference sequence). Here the CDR3 reads CATSTGSDYEQYF. As DNA, the CDR3 is TGTGCCACCAGTACAGGGAGCGACTACGAGCAGTACTTC.

The V and J genes are TRBV12-3 or TRBV12-4 and TRBJ2-7; TRBD2 matches at 7 bases. V lost 4 bases, J lost 4 bases, and 4 bases stayed unmatched. CDR3 length: 13 amino acids. The DNA of the CDR3 is TGTGCCAGCAGTTCCCGGACTAGATACGAGCAGTACTTC. Amino acid sequence: CASSSRTRYEQYF.

V and J are TRBV6-5 and TRBJ2-7, with 10 bases fitting TRBD2. The CDR3 contains 15 residues. CDR1 and CDR2 from the germline V gene are MNHEY and SVGAGI. After removal of 5 bases from V and 1 base from J, the junction contained 5 bases not matched to a gene. CDR3 region: CASSPSGGGSYEQYV. The DNA of the CDR3 is TGTGCCAGCAGTCCTAGCGGGGGTGGTTCCTACGAGCAGTACGTC.

V and J are TRBV20-1 and TRBJ2-7; D is undetermined. Germline CDR1 DFQATT, CDR2 SNEGSKA (reference sequence). Trimming left V 8 bases short and J 5 bases short, with 16 bases between. The CDR3 has 12 amino acids. CDR3 residues: CSPPRLADEQYV. The CDR3 region has the DNA TGCAGTCCCCCCCGCTTAGCCGACGAGCAGTACGTC.

This clonotype was recorded once. This chain joins TRBV7-8 and TRBJ1-5; D call uncertain. Germline CDR1 reads SGHVS; CDR2 reads FQNEAQ. Trimming took off 1 base at V and 7 bases at J, with 14 bases between the two ends. There are 15 residues in the CDR3. The CDR3 region has the DNA TGTGCCAGCAGCTTAGAGGGAGGGTTGGGGCAGCCCCAGCATTTT. Amino acids: CASSLEGGLGQPQHF.

This sequence joins TRBV12-3 or TRBV12-4 and TRBJ1-5, with TRBD1 matching 10 bases. V lost 6 bases to trimming and J lost 5 bases; unmatched junction nucleotides: 7. The CDR3 is 15 amino acids. CDR3 nucleotide sequence: TGTGCCAGCAGCCTACGGACAGGGGGAGATCAGCCCCAGCATTTT. Translated: CASSLRTGGDQPQHF.

This clonotype was counted only a few times. This chain uses TRBV7-9 with TRBJ2-4; D assignment may be TRBD1 or TRBD2 (5 bases each). The CDR3 extends over 15 amino acids. Germline V gene data show CDR1 as SEHNR and CDR2 as FQNEAQ (reference sequence). Trimming removed 6 bases from V and 6 bases from J, with 18 bases in between. CDR3 in amino acids: CASSSSGTYSNIQYF. CDR3 nucleotides: TGTGCCAGCAGTTCATCCGGGACGTATTCAAACATTCAGTACTTC.

V is TRBV9 and J is TRBJ2-7; 9 bases are shared with TRBD1. J lost 6 bases, V lost 1 base, and 5 bases had no gene match. The CDR3 consists of 14 residues. Germline V lookup: CDR1 SGDLS, CDR2 YYNGEE. The CDR3 region is CASSVTGGKGEQYF. The CDR3 DNA sequence: TGTGCCAGCAGCGTAACAGGGGGCAAAGGCGAGCAGTACTTC.

The table lists this clonotype with a few counts. This chain uses TRBV4-3 with TRBJ1-1; tentative D call: TRBD1 (5 bases). Trimming removed 0 bases from V and 4 bases from J, with 15 bases in between. This CDR3 region has 16 residues. Germline CDR1 is LGHNA and CDR2 is YSLEER. CDR3 nucleotides: TGCGCCAGCAGCCAAGATTCGGGGACTCGGGGCACTGAAGCTTTCTTT. It specifies CASSQDSGTRGTEAFF.

The V call is TRBV9, the J call TRBJ2-1; TRBD2 matches at 12 bases. CDR1 and CDR2 from the germline V gene are SGDLS and YYNGEE. This CDR3 is built from 14 residues. With V trimmed by 2 bases and J by 6 bases, 0 bases remained unmatched. CDR3 bases: TGTGCCAGCAGCGTGACTAGCGGGGGCAATGAGCAGTTCTTC. Its protein is CASSVTSGGNEQFF.

This clonotype was observed a handful of times. The chain has TRBV20-1 and TRBJ2-7; 7 bases line up with TRBD1. The germline V gene has CDR1 DFQATT and CDR2 SNEGSKA (reference sequence). The CDR3 is 13 amino acids. J gave up 6 bases and V 0 bases, and 5 bases lay outside the gene matches. The CDR3, as DNA: TGCAGTGCTAGAGAAGGGGGCACAGCCGAGCAGTACGTC. It is translated as CSAREGGTAEQYV.

This clonotype was counted only a few times. V and J are TRBV29-1 and TRBJ1-2, with D possibly being TRBD1 (6 bases). Per germline, CDR1 SQVTM and CDR2 ANQGSEA. This CDR3 spans 13 amino acids. V shed 2 bases and J shed 4 bases, with 11 bases lying between them. In nucleotides, the CDR3 is TGCAGCGTTGAAAGGGGGGACTCCTATGGCTACACCTTC. It encodes CSVERGDSYGYTF.

The sample holds a few counts of this clonotype. J is TRBJ2-3 and V is TRBV7-2; D gene unclear. This CDR3 comprises 12 residues. Trimming left V 3 bases short and J 6 bases short, with 7 bases between. Per germline, CDR1 SGHTA and CDR2 FQGNSA. The CDR3 nucleotides read TGTGCCAGCAGCTTTGCGCCGGATACGCAGTATTTT. This codes for CASSFAPDTQYF.

This rearrangement joins TRBV20-1 to TRBJ2-2; D not certain. V was shortened by 0 bases and J by 0 bases, with 11 bases between the two germline ends. Germline-derived CDR1 and CDR2 are DFQATT and SNEGSKA (reference sequence). The CDR3 spans 16 residues. The CDR3 protein is CSARDLPATNTGELFF. CDR3 bases: TGCAGTGCTAGAGACCTCCCCGCCACGAACACCGGGGAGCTGTTTTTT.